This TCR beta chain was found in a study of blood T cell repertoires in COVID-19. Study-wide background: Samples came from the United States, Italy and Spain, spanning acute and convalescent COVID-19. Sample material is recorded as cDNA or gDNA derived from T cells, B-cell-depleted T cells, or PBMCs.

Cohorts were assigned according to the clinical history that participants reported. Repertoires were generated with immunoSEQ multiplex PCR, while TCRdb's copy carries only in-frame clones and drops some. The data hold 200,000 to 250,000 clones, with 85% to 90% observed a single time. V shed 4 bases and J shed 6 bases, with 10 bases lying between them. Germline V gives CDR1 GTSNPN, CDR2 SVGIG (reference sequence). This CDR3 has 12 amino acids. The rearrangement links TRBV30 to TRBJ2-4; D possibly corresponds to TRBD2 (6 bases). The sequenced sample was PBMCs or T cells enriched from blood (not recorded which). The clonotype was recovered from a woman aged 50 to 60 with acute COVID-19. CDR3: CAWKVGGNIQYF. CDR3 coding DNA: TGTGCCTGGAAGGTGGGGGGAAACATTCAGTACTTC.